This paragraph covers one TCR beta chain sequence. Its antigen is not identified. TCRdb reprocessed the 5' RACE reads with MiXCR, giving one entry per CDR3 protein. The sample shows approximately 540,000 distinct CDR3 sequences, 10% to 15% of them seen only once. Germline V CDR1 and CDR2: LGHNA, YNFKEQ. This CDR3 is 15 amino acids long. Trimming took 1 base from V and 10 from J; bases not matched to a gene: 8. This record belongs to a study of CD8 T cells in ankylosing spondylitis. Overall study results and limits: Roughly eight highly homologous variants made up a TCR beta motif, and this motif appeared characteristic of ankylosing spondylitis blood. Those disease-linked clones were CD8+; they were also relatively rare in peripheral blood.

This sequence was found in a male donor with ankylosing spondylitis. V usage is TRBV4-2 and J usage is TRBJ2-3; TRBD2 matches 10 bases. Material for sequencing was blood, either unsorted or a sorted T cell fraction (not recorded which). The CDR3 coding sequence is TGTGCCAGCAGCCAAGGGGGGATAGCGGGAGGTGCGCAGTATTTT. It yields the protein CASSQGGIAGGAQYF.